This TCR beta chain comes out of a study of blood T cell repertoires in COVID-19. As for the study in general: Donors in the United States, Italy and Spain gave samples during acute or convalescent COVID-19. Nucleic acid was either cDNA or gDNA, and it came from T cells, B-cell-depleted T cells, or PBMCs.

This CDR3 region has 16 residues. Germline V gene sequence: CDR1 LNHDA, CDR2 SQIVND (reference sequence). Trimming pared 5 bases from V and 5 bases from J, leaving 22 bases between. Only in-frame clones appear in the TCRdb table, and some are missing; sequencing was by immunoSEQ multiplex PCR. The table lists roughly 70,000 clones, roughly nine tenths of them singletons. The sequence was collected from a man aged 45 to 65 with acute or convalescent COVID-19. The sequenced sample consisted of peripheral blood. The J gene is TRBJ2-7, the V gene TRBV19, with D hard to call. In nucleotides, the CDR3 is TGTGCCAGTAGTCACCAGGCCAGCAGACGTACAAACGAGCAGTACTTC. It is translated as CASSHQASRRTNEQYF.